These T cell receptor beta chains were read from a single sample in a study of T cells in localized non-small cell lung cancer. Sequenced by immunoSEQ multiplex PCR; TCRdb stores in-frame clones only, minus some. In the table there are 20,000 to 25,000 clones, 85% to 90% of which are singletons. The material sequenced was PBMCs, taken before any cancer treatment. The receptors were sampled from a woman between 40 and 69 years old with stage II squamous cell lung carcinoma. Each CDR3 is given with its conserved first and last residue. Fields, in order: V gene, D gene, J gene, clone size, CDR3 DNA, CDR3 protein. The D gene is left open where the match is weak. Not all rows give a size; the values are once, few, many and, for expanded clones, a class.

v_call: TRBV4-1; d_call: .; j_call: TRBJ2-3; clone_size: .; cdr3_nt: TGCGCCAGCAGCCAGGAAGCGGCTTTAGCCTTTGGGCAGTATTTT; cdr3_aa: CASSQEAALAFGQYF
v_call: TRBV29-1; d_call: .; j_call: TRBJ2-1; clone_size: .; cdr3_nt: TGCAGCGTTGACCCCGCACTAGGCAATGAGCAGTTCTTC; cdr3_aa: CSVDPALGNEQFF
v_call: TRBV5-1; d_call: .; j_call: TRBJ2-4; clone_size: .; cdr3_nt: TGCGCCAGCAGCTTGGCCGGGGCCAAAAACATTCAGTACTTC; cdr3_aa: CASSLAGAKNIQYF
v_call: TRBV14; d_call: TRBD2; j_call: TRBJ2-7; clone_size: once; cdr3_nt: TGTGCCAGCAGCCGCGGACTAGCGGGAGACTACGAGCAGTACTTC; cdr3_aa: CASSRGLAGDYEQYF
v_call: TRBV23-1; d_call: .; j_call: TRBJ1-5; clone_size: medium-sized; cdr3_nt: TGCGCCAGCAGTCAATCGGGAGGGGCGGGCCAGCCCCAGCATTTT; cdr3_aa: CASSQSGGAGQPQHF
v_call: TRBV12-5; d_call: .; j_call: TRBJ2-2; clone_size: .; cdr3_nt: TGTGCTAGTGCTCGCGAGGTGGTCAGGACCGGGGAGCTGTTTTTT; cdr3_aa: CASAREVVRTGELFF
v_call: TRBV10-3; d_call: .; j_call: TRBJ2-3; clone_size: .; cdr3_nt: TGTGCCGCGGGGGGACCCACAGGGGGCACAGATACGCAGTATTTT; cdr3_aa: CAAGGPTGGTDTQYF
v_call: TRBV5-4; d_call: .; j_call: TRBJ1-2; clone_size: .; cdr3_nt: TGTGCCAGCAGCTTGGGGGGCTATGGCTACACCTTC; cdr3_aa: CASSLGGYGYTF
v_call: TRBV7-9; d_call: .; j_call: TRBJ1-2; clone_size: .; cdr3_nt: TGTGCCAGCAGCAGGAGGGGTGGCGATGGCTACACCTTC; cdr3_aa: CASSRRGGDGYTF
v_call: TRBV7-6; d_call: .; j_call: TRBJ2-7; clone_size: .; cdr3_nt: TGTGCCAGCAGCTTAGAGGGGGGCTACGAGCAGTACTTC; cdr3_aa: CASSLEGGYEQYF
v_call: TRBV7-6; d_call: TRBD2; j_call: TRBJ2-1; clone_size: .; cdr3_nt: TGTGCCAGCAGCTTGACTAGCGGGGCTAACAATGAGCAGTTCTTC; cdr3_aa: CASSLTSGANNEQFF
v_call: TRBV7-2; d_call: .; j_call: TRBJ2-3; clone_size: few; cdr3_nt: TGTGCCAGCAGCCCAGACGTAGGGACGAATACGCAGTATTTT; cdr3_aa: CASSPDVGTNTQYF
v_call: TRBV6-1; d_call: .; j_call: TRBJ2-5; clone_size: .; cdr3_nt: TGTGCCAGCAGTGAAGGGGAGACCCAGTACTTC; cdr3_aa: CASSEGETQYF
v_call: TRBV10-3; d_call: .; j_call: TRBJ2-3; clone_size: .; cdr3_nt: TGTGCCATCAGTGATTTGTCTCCCGCGGATACGCAGTATTTT; cdr3_aa: CAISDLSPADTQYF
v_call: TRBV6-5; d_call: TRBD2; j_call: TRBJ2-7; clone_size: once; cdr3_nt: TGTGCCAGCAGTTATTCGGCTAGCGGGAACTACGAGCAGTACTTC; cdr3_aa: CASSYSASGNYEQYF